This T cell receptor (beta chain) was profiled in a study of OX40 agonist ivuxolimab in advanced cancers. Regarding the research as a whole: Ivuxolimab, which targeted the costimulatory receptor OX40 (CD134), was an agonistic, fully human IgG2 monoclonal antibody. Partial responses occurred in three dose-escalation patients: two with cutaneous melanoma and one with hepatocellular carcinoma. Of the 50 to 55 patients in dose escalation, about 20 had hepatocellular carcinoma, around 15 had melanoma, 9 had renal cell carcinoma and 9 had head and neck cancer. Patients were allowed to have had prior anti-PD-1, anti-PD-L1 or anti-CTLA-4 therapy, and roughly 40% of the dose-escalation patients had previously received checkpoint inhibitors. Intravenous ivuxolimab was administered to patients every 2 weeks at six dose levels: 0.01, 0.1, 0.3, 1.5, 3 and 10 mg/kg. The purpose of peripheral TCRbeta sequencing was to test whether ivuxolimab changed TCR sequence diversity and led to clonal T-cell expansion. The paper reports the monotherapy dose-escalation portion (N of about 54 patients) of the phase I ivuxolimab trial. In the dose-escalation cohort, over 65% of patients were male, and the mean age was approximately 60 years, with a range of about 23 to 90.

Genomic DNA was extracted from sorted cells for sequencing of the TCRbeta CDR3 region. The immunoSEQ Assay was used to sequence the TCRbeta CDR3 regions. Imported from immuneACCESS, the table was reduced by TCRdb to in-frame sequences with V and J called. These copies leave out some clones; in studies compared against another copy, an unresolved V gene accounts for under half, and the cause of the remainder is not known. The sample table contains approximately 60,000 clones; only one count was recorded for about four fifths of them. The top ten hold roughly 2.3% of the sample. Its CDR3 holds 16 amino acids, cysteine through phenylalanine. Only the CDR3 portion is preserved as DNA: 48 bases, with reading frame beginning at the first base. Sequences MGHRA (CDR1) and YSYEKL (CDR2) are obtained from the germline V gene. Compared with germline, V lacks 3 bases and J lacks 1 base; bases without a gene match: 8.

This clone turned up a few times. Its specific antigen is unknown. Base quality data are lacking; no much larger clone is found one base away. Here is what the overall study found, with its caveats: Low levels of normalized T-cell clonal expansion were also seen in some nonresponding patients. On average, CD8+ T cells showed more expanded clones than CD4+ T cells after ivuxolimab. At doses from 0.1 to 3.0 mg/kg, clonal expansion was seen in both CD4+ and CD8+ blood T cells between baseline and week 6. In the 0.1-3.0 mg/kg groups, partial responders had among the lowest normalized peripheral clonal expansion, particularly in CD8+ T cells. Antigen specificity was not determined for the clonally expanded peripheral T cells.

Patients with autoimmune disease history or receiving systemic immunosuppression were excluded from the trial. Peripheral blood for TCR sequencing was collected from all dose cohorts at baseline, on cycle 4 day 1, and on cycle 7 day 1. The samples were drawn from a first-in-human, open-label, multicenter phase I dose-escalation trial of ivuxolimab. Adults with locally advanced or metastatic melanoma, renal cell, hepatocellular, or head and neck squamous cell carcinoma were enrolled in the trial. CD4+ and CD8+ T cells were sorted separately from peripheral blood before TCR sequencing. The specimen was CD4+ or CD8+ T cells sorted from blood, collected in a trial of the OX40 agonist ivuxolimab. The receptor was derived from an adult with an advanced solid tumor such as melanoma, head and neck, liver or kidney cancer. The receptor chain draws on TRBV4-1 and TRBJ1-1; TRBD1 agrees with 7 junctional bases. The nucleotide sequence reads as follows: TGCGCCAGCAGCCATTTAAAGGGGGCCGGGAACACTGAAGCTTTCTTT. This translates into CASSHLKGAGNTEAFF.